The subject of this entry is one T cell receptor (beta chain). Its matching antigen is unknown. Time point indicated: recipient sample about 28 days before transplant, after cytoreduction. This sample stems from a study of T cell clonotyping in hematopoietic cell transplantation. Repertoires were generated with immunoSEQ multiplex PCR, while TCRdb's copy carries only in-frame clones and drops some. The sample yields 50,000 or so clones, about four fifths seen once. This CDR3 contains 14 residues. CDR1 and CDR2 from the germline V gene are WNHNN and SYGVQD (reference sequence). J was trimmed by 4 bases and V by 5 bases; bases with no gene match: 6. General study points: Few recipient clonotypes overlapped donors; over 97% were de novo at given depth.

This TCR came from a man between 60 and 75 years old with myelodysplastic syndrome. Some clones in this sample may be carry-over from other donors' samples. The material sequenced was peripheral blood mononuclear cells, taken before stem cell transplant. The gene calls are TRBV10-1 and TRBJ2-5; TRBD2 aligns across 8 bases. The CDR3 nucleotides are TGCGCCAGCAGTATGAGCGGGGGAGGAGAGACCCAGTACTTC. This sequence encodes CASSMSGGGETQYF.